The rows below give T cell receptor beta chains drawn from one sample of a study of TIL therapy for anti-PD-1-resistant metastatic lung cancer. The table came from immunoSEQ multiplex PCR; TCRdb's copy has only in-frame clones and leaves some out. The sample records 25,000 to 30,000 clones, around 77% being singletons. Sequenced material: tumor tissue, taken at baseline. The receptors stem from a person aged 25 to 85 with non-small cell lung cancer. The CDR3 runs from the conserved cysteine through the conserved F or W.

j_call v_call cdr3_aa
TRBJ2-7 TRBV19 CASSVGLSPYEQYF
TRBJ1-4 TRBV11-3 CASSRDGTNEKLFF
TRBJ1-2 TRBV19 CASSISSGGYGYTF
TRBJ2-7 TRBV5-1 CASSPGLGSVEQYF
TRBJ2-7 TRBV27 CASSLYRYYEQYF
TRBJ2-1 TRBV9 CASSVGGNPHNEQFF
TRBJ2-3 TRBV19 CASSIPGRGGTDTQYF
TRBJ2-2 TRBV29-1 CSVILGTGELFF
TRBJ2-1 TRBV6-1 CASSEQGAYNEQFF
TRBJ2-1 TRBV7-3 CASSLTASGGFNEQFF
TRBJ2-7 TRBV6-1 CASSELPEGSEQYF
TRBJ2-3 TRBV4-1 CASSQEGSRGGAADTQYF
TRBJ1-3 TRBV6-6 CVVVGPNSGNTIYF
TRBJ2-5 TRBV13 CASNEDGFQETQYF
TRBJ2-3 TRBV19 CASSTSTDTQYF
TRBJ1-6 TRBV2 CASSEDLGTGHLHF
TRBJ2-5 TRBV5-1 CASRDRTRLGTQYF
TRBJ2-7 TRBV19 CASSIGVRQYF
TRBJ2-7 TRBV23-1 CASSQAGAGEQYF
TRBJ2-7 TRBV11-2 CASRIVAGGSYEQYF
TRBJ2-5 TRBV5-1 CASTRRPADAGETQYF
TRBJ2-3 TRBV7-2 CASSLWSDTQYF
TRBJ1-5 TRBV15 CATSREGRVAQPQHF
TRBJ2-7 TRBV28 CASSPRTGILRDEQYF
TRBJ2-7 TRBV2 CASSDPGPYEQYF
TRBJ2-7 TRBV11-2 CASSFSGGLYEQYF
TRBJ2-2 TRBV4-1 CASSQEPSGGTGELFF
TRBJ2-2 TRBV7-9 CASSLGRTNTGELFF
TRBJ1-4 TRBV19 CASSTTGGWATNEKLFF
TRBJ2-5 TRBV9 CASSVATAARETQYF
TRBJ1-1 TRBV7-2 CASSLDWGGRNTEAFF
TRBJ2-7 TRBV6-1 CASSPGTDNYEQYF
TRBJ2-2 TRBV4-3 CASSQDWGGPNTGELFF
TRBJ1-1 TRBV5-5 CASSLTGQLGVFAFF
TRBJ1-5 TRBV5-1 CASSPEGYSNQPQHF
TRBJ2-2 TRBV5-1 CASSPWDKNTGELFF
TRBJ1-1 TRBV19 CASSWGGNTEAFF